The present T cell receptor beta chain was sequenced within a study of cytomegalovirus exposure and HLA in healthy donors. Points from the study as a whole: Prior analysis indicated that the majority of TCR beta V segments exhibited productivity approximately 90% or approximately 30% of the time. Relative to the approximately 700-donor mean, N-insertions were reportedly fewer in an Asian-associated ancestry cluster in a later analysis.

For this clone: The antigen is unknown.

With 60 Vbeta and 13 Jbeta primers, the PCR was carried out. Original processing notes: Later analysis identified 88 million or so unique TCR beta chains, about 11 million shared. Generated by immunoSEQ multiplex PCR, the TCRdb table keeps only in-frame clones and is missing some. V and J calls plus clone size are reproduced from that table; the DNA served to infer D and trimming. Of about 200,000 clones in the sample, about 85% are singletons; the top ten hold around 1%. Germline assignment: CDR1 MRHNA and CDR2 SNTAGT. This CDR3 is built from 16 residues. J gave up 4 bases and V 6 bases, and 9 bases lay outside the gene matches.

This chain connects TRBV6-4 to TRBJ2-2, with 9 bases aligning to TRBD2. Sequencing was done on a sample of PBMCs. This sequence was found in a boy between 2 and 10 years old in good health and CMV-seronegative. The CDR3 nucleotides read TGTGCCAGCAGCGGAGTAGCGGGAGATGGCACCGGGGAGCTGTTTTTT. It specifies CASSGVAGDGTGELFF.